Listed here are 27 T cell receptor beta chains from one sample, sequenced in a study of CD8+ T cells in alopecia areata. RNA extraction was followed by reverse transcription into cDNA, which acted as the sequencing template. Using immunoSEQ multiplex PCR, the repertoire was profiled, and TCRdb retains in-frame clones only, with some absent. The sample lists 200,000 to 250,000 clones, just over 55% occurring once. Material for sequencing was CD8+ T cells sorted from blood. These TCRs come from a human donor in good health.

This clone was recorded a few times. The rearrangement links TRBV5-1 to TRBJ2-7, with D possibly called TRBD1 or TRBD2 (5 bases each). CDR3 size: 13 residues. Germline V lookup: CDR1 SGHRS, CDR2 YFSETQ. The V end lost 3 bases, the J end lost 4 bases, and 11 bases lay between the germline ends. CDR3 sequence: CASSSGRGYEQYF. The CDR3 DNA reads TGCGCCAGCAGCTCGGGACGAGGGTACGAGCAGTACTTC.

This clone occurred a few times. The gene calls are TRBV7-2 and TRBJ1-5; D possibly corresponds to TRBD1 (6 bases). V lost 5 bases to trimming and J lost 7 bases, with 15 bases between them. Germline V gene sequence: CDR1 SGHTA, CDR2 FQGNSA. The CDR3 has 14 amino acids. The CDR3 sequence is CASSATGMNQPQHF. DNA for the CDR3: TGTGCCAGCAGCGCTACAGGGATGAACCAGCCCCAGCATTTT.

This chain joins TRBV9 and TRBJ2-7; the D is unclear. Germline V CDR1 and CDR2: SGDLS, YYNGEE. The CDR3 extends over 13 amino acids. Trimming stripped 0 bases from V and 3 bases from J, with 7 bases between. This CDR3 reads CASSVASNYEQYF. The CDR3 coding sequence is TGTGCCAGCAGCGTAGCCTCCAACTACGAGCAGTACTTC.

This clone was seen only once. The CDR3 bases are TGTGCCAGCAGCCTCGGGACAGGGGATGGCTACACCTTC. Its protein is CASSLGTGDGYTF. This chain links TRBV7-2 with TRBJ1-2; TRBD1 aligns across 10 bases. CDR3 length: 13 amino acids. After removal of 5 bases from V and 6 bases from J, the junction contained 3 bases not matched to a gene. Germline V gene sequence: CDR1 SGHTA, CDR2 FQGNSA. Full variable domain (outside the CDR3, taken from reference TRBV7-2 and TRBJ1-2): GAGVSQSPSNKVTEKGKDVELRCDPISGHTALYWYRQSLGQGLEFLIYFQGNSAPDKSGLPSDRFSAERTGGSVSTLTIQRTQQEDSAVYLCASSLGTGDGYTFGSGTRLTVV.

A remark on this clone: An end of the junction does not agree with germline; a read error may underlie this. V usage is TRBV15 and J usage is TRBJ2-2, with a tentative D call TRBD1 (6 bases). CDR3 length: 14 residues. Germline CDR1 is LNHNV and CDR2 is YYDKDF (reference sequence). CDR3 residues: CATSRTGNPGELFF. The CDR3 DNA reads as TGTGCCACCAGCAGAACAGGGAACCCCGGGGAGCTGTTTTTT.

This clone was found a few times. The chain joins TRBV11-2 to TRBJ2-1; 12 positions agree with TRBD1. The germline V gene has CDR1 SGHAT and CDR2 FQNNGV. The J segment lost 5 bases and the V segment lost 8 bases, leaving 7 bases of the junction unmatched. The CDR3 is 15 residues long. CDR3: CASRGQGAYDNEQFF. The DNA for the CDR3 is TGTGCCAGCCGGGGACAGGGGGCTTACGACAATGAGCAGTTCTTC.

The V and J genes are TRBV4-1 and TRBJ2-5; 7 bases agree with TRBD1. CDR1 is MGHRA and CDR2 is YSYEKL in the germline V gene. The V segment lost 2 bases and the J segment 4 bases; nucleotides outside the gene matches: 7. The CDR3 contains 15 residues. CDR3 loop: CASSQYPGQVETQYF. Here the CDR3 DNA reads TGCGCCAGCAGCCAATACCCTGGACAGGTAGAGACCCAGTACTTC.

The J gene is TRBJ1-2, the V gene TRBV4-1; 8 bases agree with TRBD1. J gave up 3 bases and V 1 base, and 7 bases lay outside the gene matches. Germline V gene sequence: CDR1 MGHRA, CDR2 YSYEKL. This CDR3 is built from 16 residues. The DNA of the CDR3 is TGCGCCAGCAGCCAAGTAGGGCAGGGGGCAGACTATGGCTACACCTTC. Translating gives CASSQVGQGADYGYTF.

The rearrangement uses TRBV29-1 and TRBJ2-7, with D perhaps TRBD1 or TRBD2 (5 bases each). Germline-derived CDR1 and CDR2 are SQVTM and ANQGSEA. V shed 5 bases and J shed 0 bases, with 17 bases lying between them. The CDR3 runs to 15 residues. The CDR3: CSVTPRAGSSYEQYF. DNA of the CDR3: TGCAGCGTTACGCCCCGGGCAGGGAGCTCCTACGAGCAGTACTTC.

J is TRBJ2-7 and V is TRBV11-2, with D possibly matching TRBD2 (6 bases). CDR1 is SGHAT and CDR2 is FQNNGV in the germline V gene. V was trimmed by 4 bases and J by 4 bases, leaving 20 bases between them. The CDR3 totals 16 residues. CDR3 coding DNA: TGTGCCAGCAGCTCAGTGGGTGATGGGACTGGATACGAGCAGTACTTC. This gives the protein CASSSVGDGTGYEQYF. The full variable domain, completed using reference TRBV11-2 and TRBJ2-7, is EAGVAQSPRYKIIEKRQSVAFWCNPISGHATLYWYQQILGQGPKLLIQFQNNGVVDDSQLPKDRFSAERLKGVDSTLKIQPAKLEDSAVYLCASSSVGDGTGYEQYFGPGTRLTVT.

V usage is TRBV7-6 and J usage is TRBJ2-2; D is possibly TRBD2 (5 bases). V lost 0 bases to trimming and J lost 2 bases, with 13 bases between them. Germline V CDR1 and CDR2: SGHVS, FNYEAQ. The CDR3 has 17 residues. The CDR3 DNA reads TGTGCCAGCAGCTTAGCGCTTGGGCTAGCCAACACCGGGGAGCTGTTTTTT. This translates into CASSLALGLANTGELFF.

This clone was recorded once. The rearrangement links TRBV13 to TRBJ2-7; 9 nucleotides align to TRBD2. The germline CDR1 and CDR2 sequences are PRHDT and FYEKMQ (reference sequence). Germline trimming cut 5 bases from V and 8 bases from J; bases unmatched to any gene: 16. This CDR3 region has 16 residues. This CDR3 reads CASSPKPGLAPPQQYF. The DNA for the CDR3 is TGTGCCAGCAGCCCCAAGCCCGGACTAGCGCCCCCCCAGCAGTACTTC.

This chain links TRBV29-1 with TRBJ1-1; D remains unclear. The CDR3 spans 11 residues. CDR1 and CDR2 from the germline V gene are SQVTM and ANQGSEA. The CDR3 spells CSGRGGTEAFF. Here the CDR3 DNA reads TGCAGTGGTCGAGGTGGGACTGAAGCTTTCTTT.

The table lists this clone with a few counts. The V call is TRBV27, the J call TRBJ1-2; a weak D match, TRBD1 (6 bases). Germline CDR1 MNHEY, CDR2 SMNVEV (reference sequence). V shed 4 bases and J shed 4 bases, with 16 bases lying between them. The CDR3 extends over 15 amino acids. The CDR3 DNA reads TGTGCCAGCAGTTCGGACAGCTTGCCAGTCTATGGCTACACCTTC. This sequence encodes CASSSDSLPVYGYTF.

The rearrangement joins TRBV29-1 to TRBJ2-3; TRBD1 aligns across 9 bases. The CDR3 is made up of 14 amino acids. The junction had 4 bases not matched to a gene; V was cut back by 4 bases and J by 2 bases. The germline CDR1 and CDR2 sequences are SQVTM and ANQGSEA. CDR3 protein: CSVVGTGFTDTQYF. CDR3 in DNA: TGCAGCGTTGTGGGGACAGGGTTCACAGATACGCAGTATTTT.

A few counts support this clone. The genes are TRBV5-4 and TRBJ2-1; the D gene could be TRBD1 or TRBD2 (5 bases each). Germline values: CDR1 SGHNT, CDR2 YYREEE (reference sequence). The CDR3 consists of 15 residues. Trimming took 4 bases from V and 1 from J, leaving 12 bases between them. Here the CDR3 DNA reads TGTGCCAGCAGCGGGGGAGCTGGTTCCTACAATGAGCAGTTCTTC. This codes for CASSGGAGSYNEQFF.

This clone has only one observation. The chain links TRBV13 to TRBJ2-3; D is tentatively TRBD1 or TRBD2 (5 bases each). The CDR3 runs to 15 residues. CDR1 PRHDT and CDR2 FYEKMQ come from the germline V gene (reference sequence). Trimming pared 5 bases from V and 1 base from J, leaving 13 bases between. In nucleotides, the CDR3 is TGTGCCAGCAGCACTCTATGGGACGGCACAGATACGCAGTATTTT. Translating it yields CASSTLWDGTDTQYF.

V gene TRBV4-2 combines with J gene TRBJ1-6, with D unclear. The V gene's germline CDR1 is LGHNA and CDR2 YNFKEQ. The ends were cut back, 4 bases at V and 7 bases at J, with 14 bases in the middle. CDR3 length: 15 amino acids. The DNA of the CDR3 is TGTGCCAGCAGCCTCGATCCGGTGGGGAATTCACCCCTCCACTTT. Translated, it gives CASSLDPVGNSPLHF.

CDR3 in amino acids: CASSVTRYSNQPQHF. The CDR3 bases are TGTGCCAGCAGCGTGACAAGATATAGCAATCAGCCCCAGCATTTT. The chain employs TRBV5-6 and TRBJ1-5; D not certain. CDR3 length: 15 residues. Germline V CDR1 and CDR2: SGHDT, YYEEEE. Trimming pared 4 bases from V and 0 bases from J, leaving 11 bases between. Drawing the rest from reference TRBV5-6 and TRBJ1-5, the complete variable domain is DAGVTQSPTHLIKTRGQQVTLRCSPKSGHDTVSWYQQALGQGPQFIFQYYEEEERQRGNFPDRFSGHQFPNYSSELNVNALLLGDSALYLCASSVTRYSNQPQHFGDGTRLSIL.

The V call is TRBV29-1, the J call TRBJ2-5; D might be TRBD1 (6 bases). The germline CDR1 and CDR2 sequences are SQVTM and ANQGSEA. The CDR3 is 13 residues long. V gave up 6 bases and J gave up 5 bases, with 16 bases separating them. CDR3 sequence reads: CSVVQGSEETQYF. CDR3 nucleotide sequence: TGCAGCGTGGTCCAGGGGTCGGAGGAGACCCAGTACTTC.

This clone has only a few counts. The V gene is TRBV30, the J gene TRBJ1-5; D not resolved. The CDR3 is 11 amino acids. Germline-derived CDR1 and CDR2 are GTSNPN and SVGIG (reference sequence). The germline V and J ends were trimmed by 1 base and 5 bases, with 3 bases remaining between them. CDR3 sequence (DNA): TGTGCCTGGAGTGCCGATCAGCCCCAGCATTTT. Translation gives CAWSADQPQHF.

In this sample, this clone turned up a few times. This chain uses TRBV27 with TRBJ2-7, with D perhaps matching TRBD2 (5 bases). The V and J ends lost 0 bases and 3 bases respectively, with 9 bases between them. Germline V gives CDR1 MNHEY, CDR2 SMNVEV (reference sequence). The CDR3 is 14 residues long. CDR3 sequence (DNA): TGTGCCAGCAGTTTATCTTCGGGGAACTACGAGCAGTACTTC. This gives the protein CASSLSSGNYEQYF.

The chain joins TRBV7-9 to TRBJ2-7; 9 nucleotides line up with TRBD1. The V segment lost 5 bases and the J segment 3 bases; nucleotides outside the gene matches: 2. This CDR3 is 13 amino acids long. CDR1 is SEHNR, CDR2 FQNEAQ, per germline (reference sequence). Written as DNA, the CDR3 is TGTGCCAGCAGCGAGACAGGGGGCTACGAGCAGTACTTC. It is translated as CASSETGGYEQYF.

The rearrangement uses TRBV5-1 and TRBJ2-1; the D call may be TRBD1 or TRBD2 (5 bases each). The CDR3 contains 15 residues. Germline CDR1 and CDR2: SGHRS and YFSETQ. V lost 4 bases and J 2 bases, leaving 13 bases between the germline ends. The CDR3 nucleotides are TGCGCCAGCAGCGCCGGGACGACTACCTACAATGAGCAGTTCTTC. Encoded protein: CASSAGTTTYNEQFF.

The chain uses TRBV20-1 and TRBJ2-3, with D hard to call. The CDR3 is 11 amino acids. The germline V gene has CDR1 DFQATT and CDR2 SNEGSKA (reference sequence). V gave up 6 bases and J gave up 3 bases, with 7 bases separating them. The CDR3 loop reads CSAIVTDTQYF. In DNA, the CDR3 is TGCAGTGCCATAGTGACAGATACGCAGTATTTT.

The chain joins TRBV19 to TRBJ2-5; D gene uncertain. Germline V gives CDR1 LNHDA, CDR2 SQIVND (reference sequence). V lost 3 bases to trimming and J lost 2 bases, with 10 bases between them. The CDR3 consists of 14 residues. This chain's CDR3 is CASSMNPPQETQYF. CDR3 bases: TGTGCCAGTAGTATGAACCCGCCTCAAGAGACCCAGTACTTC.

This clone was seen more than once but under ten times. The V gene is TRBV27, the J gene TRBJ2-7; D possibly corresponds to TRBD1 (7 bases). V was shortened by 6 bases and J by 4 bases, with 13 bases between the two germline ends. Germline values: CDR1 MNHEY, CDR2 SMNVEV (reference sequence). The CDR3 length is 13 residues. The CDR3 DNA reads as TGTGCCAGCAGCACAGGGGACTTTTACGAGCAGTACTTC. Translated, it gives CASSTGDFYEQYF.